There are a few counts of the clone carrying this T cell receptor beta chain. Reverse transcription of roughly 0.5 to 1 ug RNA was performed with random hexamers. Each CDR3 protein is one row after TCRdb ran MiXCR on the immunoSEQ multiplex PCR reads. The repertoire includes 50,000 to 65,000 distinct CDR3 sequences, about 92% of them detected once, and 0.15% to 0.2% sits in the top ten. These data originate in a study of CD8 T cells in Susac syndrome. Germline V CDR1 and CDR2: SGHTA, FQGNSA. Trimming removed 3 bases at V and 3 bases at J, with 6 bases between. CDR3 length: 12 residues. The rearrangement links TRBV7-2 to TRBJ2-7; D remains unclear. The sample consisted of CD8+ T cells from PBMCs. This TCR was sampled from a human donor in good health. The CDR3 region is CASSFGDYEQYF. The CDR3 DNA reads as TGTGCCAGCAGCTTTGGGGACTACGAGCAGTACTTC.